The T cell receptor beta chain described here comes from a study of blood T cells in healthy people across ages. This clonotype was recorded a few times. Germline V lookup: CDR1 MDHEN, CDR2 SYDVKM. After removal of 5 bases from V and 2 bases from J, the junction contained 10 bases not matched to a gene. The CDR3 spans 17 residues. Alongside a J-beta primer mix, a sample-barcoded 5' primer served in a second PCR lasting roughly 6 to 11 cycles. TCRdb reprocessed the 5' RACE reads via MiXCR and lists one record per CDR3 protein. The sample lists under 800,000 distinct CDR3 sequences, 21% occurring once. This chain connects TRBV28 to TRBJ1-5; TRBD1 matches 9 bases. The sequenced material came from blood. The sequence was collected from a man in his 70s in good health. CDR3 amino acids: CASSPPGQGVGNQPQHF. DNA of the CDR3: TGTGCCAGCAGTCCGCCGGGACAGGGCGTAGGCAATCAGCCCCAGCATTTT.